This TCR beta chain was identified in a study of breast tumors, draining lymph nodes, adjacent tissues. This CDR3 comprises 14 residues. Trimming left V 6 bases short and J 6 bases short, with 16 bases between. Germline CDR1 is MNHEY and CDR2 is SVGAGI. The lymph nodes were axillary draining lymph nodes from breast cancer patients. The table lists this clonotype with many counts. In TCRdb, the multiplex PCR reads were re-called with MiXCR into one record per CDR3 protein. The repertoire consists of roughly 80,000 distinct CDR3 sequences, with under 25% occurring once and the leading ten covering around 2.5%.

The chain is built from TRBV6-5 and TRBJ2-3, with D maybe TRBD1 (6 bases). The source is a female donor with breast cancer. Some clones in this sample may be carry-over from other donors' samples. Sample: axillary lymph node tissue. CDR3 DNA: TGTGCCAGCAGCTTGGGACAACCTTGGGATACGCAGTATTTT. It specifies CASSLGQPWDTQYF.